One and the same sample provided the 32 T cell receptor beta chains below, sequenced in a study of shared T cell receptors in the human thymus. The assay was immunoSEQ multiplex PCR, and TCRdb's table has in-frame clones only and misses some. The sample holds roughly 660,000 clones, around nine tenths seen once. The sample also formed part of further work on human thymus T cells.

Sequenced sample: thymocytes. The receptor set was obtained from a boy under two years old with a congenital heart defect.

The chain carries TRBV5-4 and TRBJ2-3; D is uncertain. The CDR3 totals 14 residues. Germline-derived CDR1 and CDR2 are SGHNT and YYREEE (reference sequence). The V end was cut by 5 bases, the J end by 0 bases, with 10 bases between. CDR3 nucleotides: TGTGCCAGCAGGGCCGCGGTTAGCACAGATACGCAGTATTTT. Residues: CASRAAVSTDTQYF.

The rearrangement joins TRBV2 to TRBJ1-2; possible D gene TRBD1, 5 bases. The CDR3 has 15 amino acids. V was cut by 3 bases and J by 6 bases, with 17 bases left in between. Looked up from germline, CDR1 is SNHLY and CDR2 is FYNNEI. This chain's CDR3 is CASSEGGGSHHGYTF. DNA of the CDR3: TGTGCCAGCAGTGAGGGCGGGGGGTCCCACCATGGCTACACCTTC.

The V and J genes are TRBV27 and TRBJ2-4; 8 bases line up with TRBD1. Trimming removed 8 bases from V and 3 bases from J; junction bases left unmatched: 6. The V gene's germline CDR1 is MNHEY and CDR2 SMNVEV (reference sequence). CDR3 length equals 14 residues. CDR3 bases: TGTGCCAGCGGAGGACAGGGCGGCAAAAACATTCAGTACTTC. Encoded protein: CASGGQGGKNIQYF.

The V call is TRBV20-1, the J call TRBJ2-1; D remains ambiguous. The germline V gene has CDR1 DFQATT and CDR2 SNEGSKA (reference sequence). Trimming left V 5 bases short and J 6 bases short, with 8 bases between. The CDR3 is made up of 11 amino acids. The CDR3 sequence: CSAPLLNEQFF. The CDR3 bases are TGCAGTGCTCCTCTTCTCAATGAGCAGTTCTTC.

The genes are TRBV29-1 and TRBJ2-5, with D possibly being TRBD1 (6 bases). The CDR3 is 15 amino acids. The germline V and J ends were trimmed by 5 bases and 5 bases, with 21 bases remaining between them. The V gene's germline CDR1 is SQVTM and CDR2 ANQGSEA. The CDR3 coding sequence is TGCAGCGTTCCAAGCCTCTCAGGGGCCGGGGAGACCCAGTACTTC. It translates to CSVPSLSGAGETQYF.

Of note for this clone: A read error may account for a junction end that differs from germline. The DNA of the CDR3 is TGTGCCAGCTCACGACTAGGGACCTCCTCCGAGCAGTACTTC. Translation: CASSRLGTSSEQYF. The rearrangement joins TRBV18 to TRBJ2-7; possibly TRBD2 for D (6 bases). The CDR3 has 14 residues. Germline loops: CDR1 KGHSH, CDR2 LQKENI. Based on the CDR3 plus reference TRBV18 and TRBJ2-7, the full variable domain is NAGVMQNPRHLVRRRGQEARLRCSPMKGHSHVYWYRQLPEEGLKFMVYLQKENIIDESGMPKERFSAEFPKEGPSILRIQQVVRGDSAAYFCASSRLGTSSEQYFGPGTRLTVT.

This chain links TRBV6-1 with TRBJ2-3; TRBD2 is a possible D gene (5 bases). CDR3 length: 11 residues. V shed 8 bases and J shed 6 bases, with 9 bases lying between them. Per germline, CDR1 MNHNS and CDR2 SASEGT. The CDR3 is CASAGGDTQYF. The CDR3 DNA sequence: TGTGCCAGCGCGGGCGGTGATACGCAGTATTTT.

The V gene is TRBV27, the J gene TRBJ2-7, with 10 bases fitting TRBD1. The CDR3 spans 16 residues. CDR1 is MNHEY and CDR2 is SMNVEV in the germline V gene (reference sequence). V shed 4 bases, J shed 0 bases, and the junction held 6 bases outside the gene matches. CDR3 sequence reads: CASSSGTGVNSYEQYF. For the CDR3, the DNA is TGTGCCAGCAGTTCCGGGACAGGGGTAAACTCCTACGAGCAGTACTTC.

In this sample, this clone turned up a few times. The chain recombines TRBV30 with TRBJ2-7, with D possibly matching TRBD1 (6 bases). This CDR3 region has 13 residues. CDR1 GTSNPN and CDR2 SVGIG come from the germline V gene (reference sequence). The V and J ends lost 5 bases and 3 bases respectively, with 14 bases between them. CDR3 coding DNA: TGTGCCTGGTCCCCAGGGGTTAACTACGAGCAGTACTTC. Its protein product is CAWSPGVNYEQYF.

The gene calls are TRBV7-9 and TRBJ2-7; 9 bases fit TRBD1. V dropped 5 bases and J dropped 5; count of bases not matched to a gene: 13. The CDR3 contains 16 residues. From germline, CDR1 is SEHNR and CDR2 FQNEAQ (reference sequence). The chain's CDR3 is CASSPRYPGQGHEQYF. Here the CDR3 DNA reads TGTGCCAGCAGCCCTAGGTATCCGGGACAGGGCCACGAGCAGTACTTC.

The chain has TRBV7-2 and TRBJ1-5; 8 nucleotides match TRBD1. The trim removed 0 bases at V and 4 bases at J, leaving 8 bases unmatched. The V gene's germline CDR1 is SGHTA and CDR2 FQGNSA. The CDR3 runs to 17 residues. CDR3 coding DNA: TGTGCCAGCAGCTTAGCTTGGGCCAGGGGGCTTAATCAGCCCCAGCATTTT. Translation gives CASSLAWARGLNQPQHF. The full variable domain, completed using reference TRBV7-2 and TRBJ1-5, is GAGVSQSPSNKVTEKGKDVELRCDPISGHTALYWYRQSLGQGLEFLIYFQGNSAPDKSGLPSDRFSAERTGGSVSTLTIQRTQQEDSAVYLCASSLAWARGLNQPQHFGDGTRLSIL.

The chain has TRBV5-8 and TRBJ2-7, with D possibly TRBD2 on 5 matching bases. Germline-derived CDR1 and CDR2 are SGHTS and YDEGEE. V was pared by 0 bases and J by 2 bases, with 15 bases between. This CDR3 has 16 amino acids. The CDR3 protein is CASSLAIPRTPYEQYF. The CDR3 DNA reads as TGTGCCAGCAGCTTGGCCATCCCTCGGACTCCCTACGAGCAGTACTTC.

CDR3 coding DNA: TGCAGCGACCAGGTAGTTGGTCCCTCCGAGAATGAGCAGTTCTTC. Its translation is CSDQVVGPSENEQFF. The chain carries TRBV29-1 and TRBJ2-1; D is uncertain. Germline V lookup: CDR1 SQVTM, CDR2 ANQGSEA. V lost 7 bases and J lost 7, with 23 bases in between. The CDR3 sequence is 15 residues long.

This rearrangement joins TRBV7-2 to TRBJ2-2; 10 bases align to TRBD2. CDR1 and CDR2 (germline): SGHTA, FQGNSA. The CDR3 is made up of 18 amino acids. Trimming cost V 6 bases and J 4 bases; bases outside gene matches: 14. CDR3 sequence (DNA): TGTGCCAGCAGAGAGGCGGCTAGCGGGAGTACCGGCACCGGGGAGCTGTTTTTT. Translating it yields CASREAASGSTGTGELFF.

CDR3 DNA sequence: TGTGCCACCAGCAGAGTAAGGGGGAGATTGCAAGAGACCCAGTACTTC. Encoded protein: CATSRVRGRLQETQYF. The chain recombines TRBV15 with TRBJ2-5, with a weak D call TRBD1 (6 bases). This CDR3 is built from 16 residues. V dropped 1 base and J dropped 2 bases, with 14 bases sitting between them. Germline V gene data show CDR1 as LNHNV and CDR2 as YYDKDF (reference sequence). Full variable domain (rest looked up from reference TRBV15 and TRBJ2-5): DAMVIQNPRYQVTQFGKPVTLSCSQTLNHNVMYWYQQKSSQAPKLLFHYYDKDFNNEADTPDNFQSRRPNTSFCFLDIRSPGLGDTAMYLCATSRVRGRLQETQYFGPGTRLLVL.

J is TRBJ2-7 and V is TRBV29-1; possible D gene TRBD2, 5 bases. The CDR3 contains 15 residues. Germline V gives CDR1 SQVTM, CDR2 ANQGSEA. V lost 4 bases to trimming and J lost 3 bases, with 19 bases between them. The CDR3 DNA sequence: TGCAGCGTTGCGCCTGATGGAGGTGTGGTCTACGAGCAGTACTTC. It codes for CSVAPDGGVVYEQYF.

The J gene is TRBJ2-3, the V gene TRBV28, with TRBD2 matching over 8 bases. The V gene end was trimmed by 2 bases and the J gene end by 3 bases; junction bases not matched to a gene: 10. This CDR3 contains 17 residues. Germline V gene data show CDR1 as MDHEN and CDR2 as SYDVKM. The CDR3 region is CASSLPERELGTDTQYF. For the CDR3, the DNA is TGTGCCAGCAGTTTACCCGAGCGGGAGCTAGGGACAGATACGCAGTATTTT. Together with reference TRBV28 and TRBJ2-3, the CDR3 gives the full variable domain: DVKVTQSSRYLVKRTGEKVFLECVQDMDHENMFWYRQDPGLGLRLIYFSYDVKMKEKGDIPEGYSVSREKKERFSLILESASTNQTSMYLCASSLPERELGTDTQYFGPGTRLTVL.

The chain links TRBV6-8 to TRBJ2-1; TRBD2 agrees at 8 bases. The CDR3 loop spans 15 amino acids. V lost 7 bases, J lost 5 bases, and 10 bases stayed unmatched. CDR1 is MNHGY, CDR2 SAAAGT, per germline. CDR3 DNA sequence: TGTGCCAGCATCCCCGGACTAGCAGGCCACAATGAGCAGTTCTTC. Translated, it gives CASIPGLAGHNEQFF.

The chain combines TRBV9 with TRBJ2-7; tentative D call: TRBD2 (5 bases). Between the trimmed V and J ends, which lost 3 bases and 2 bases, there was a span of 18 bases. In germline, CDR1 is SGDLS, CDR2 YYNGEE. CDR3 length equals 16 residues. As DNA, the CDR3 is TGTGCCAGCAGCGCAACAAAGAACGGGGTTCCCTACGAGCAGTACTTC. Translated, it gives CASSATKNGVPYEQYF.

This clone appeared once. The CDR3 reads CASRRTARSGNTIYF. In DNA form, the CDR3 reads TGTGCCAGCAGAAGGACAGCCCGCTCTGGAAACACCATATATTTT. J is TRBJ1-3 and V is TRBV2; D might be TRBD1 (6 bases). Trimming left V 6 bases short and J 0 bases short, with 12 bases between. CDR1 is SNHLY and CDR2 is FYNNEI in the germline V gene. CDR3 size: 15 residues.

The CDR3 DNA reads TGTGCCAGCAGTAAATCACAAGGGGGTCAGCCCCAGCATTTT. Residues: CASSKSQGGQPQHF. The J gene is TRBJ1-5, the V gene TRBV28; D is possibly TRBD1 (6 bases). The CDR3 covers 14 residues. Germline values: CDR1 MDHEN, CDR2 SYDVKM. V was cut by 5 bases and J by 6 bases, with 14 bases left in between.

This sequence joins TRBV27 and TRBJ2-3, with D perhaps TRBD2 (6 bases). Germline V gene data show CDR1 as MNHEY and CDR2 as SMNVEV (reference sequence). This CDR3 has 15 amino acids. The ends were cut back, 6 bases at V and 4 bases at J, with 17 bases in the middle. DNA of the CDR3: TGTGCCAGCAGAGGTCGGGGGATTAGGCCAGATACGCAGTATTTT. This translates into CASRGRGIRPDTQYF.

The gene calls are TRBV11-3 and TRBJ1-1; tentatively, D is TRBD1 (5 bases). Germline lookup yields CDR1 SGHNT and CDR2 YENEEA. The CDR3 consists of 17 residues. The V gene lost 0 bases and the J gene lost 1 base, with 15 bases spanning the gap. DNA for the CDR3: TGTGCCAGCAGCTTAGATCCCGACAGTCGATGGAACACTGAAGCTTTCTTT. Translated: CASSLDPDSRWNTEAFF.

V gene TRBV30 combines with J gene TRBJ2-7; TRBD1 might be the D (6 bases). V was shortened by 2 bases and J by 5 bases, with 13 bases between the two germline ends. Germline CDR1 is GTSNPN and CDR2 is SVGIG (reference sequence). The CDR3 has 13 amino acids. CDR3 residues: CAWSRSRGDEQYF. In nucleotides, the CDR3 is TGTGCCTGGAGTAGGAGCAGGGGAGACGAGCAGTACTTC.

The sample holds a few counts of this clone. The chain couples TRBV6-4 to TRBJ2-3; weak D call: TRBD2 (6 bases). CDR1 and CDR2 from the germline V gene are MRHNA and SNTAGT. The CDR3 length is 14 residues. The ends were cut back, 4 bases at V and 1 base at J, with 9 bases in the middle. The DNA of the CDR3 is TGTGCCAGCAGTGGGAGGGCCCGCACAGATACGCAGTATTTT. Its protein product is CASSGRARTDTQYF.

V usage is TRBV2 and J usage is TRBJ1-5; D possibly corresponds to TRBD1 (6 bases). The V end was cut by 3 bases, the J end by 3 bases, with 12 bases between. Germline V gives CDR1 SNHLY, CDR2 FYNNEI. The CDR3 is 15 residues long. The CDR3 here is CASSDSTGYNQPQHF. The CDR3 nucleotides read TGTGCCAGCAGTGATTCTACAGGGTACAATCAGCCCCAGCATTTT.

The CDR3 here is CASRRTGSWETQYF. In DNA form, the CDR3 reads TGTGCCAGCAGGAGGACGGGGAGTTGGGAGACCCAGTACTTC. V and J are TRBV2 and TRBJ2-5; D is perhaps TRBD2 (5 bases). Trimming took off 6 bases at V and 5 bases at J, with 16 bases between the two ends. CDR3 length equals 14 residues. The germline V gene encodes CDR1 SNHLY and CDR2 FYNNEI.

The chain joins TRBV2 to TRBJ2-7, with D possibly TRBD2 on 6 matching bases. CDR1 is SNHLY and CDR2 is FYNNEI in the germline V gene. This CDR3 spans 13 amino acids. The V and J ends lost 8 bases and 7 bases respectively, with 18 bases between them. The CDR3 region has the DNA TGTGCCAGCCGCCTCGAGTGGGCGGGGGAGCAGTACTTC. It is translated as CASRLEWAGEQYF.

The CDR3 DNA is TGTGCCAGCAGCCCGGGCAGGGTTCGGGGCTACACCTTC. Residues: CASSPGRVRGYTF. The rearrangement uses TRBV7-8 and TRBJ1-2, with D perhaps matching TRBD1 (5 bases). V lost 5 bases and J lost 8, with 15 bases in between. The CDR3 consists of 13 residues. Germline values: CDR1 SGHVS, CDR2 FQNEAQ.

The V and J genes are TRBV6-6 and TRBJ2-1; 12 positions match TRBD2. The CDR3 is made up of 16 amino acids. With V trimmed by 4 bases and J by 6 bases, 7 bases remained unmatched. Germline CDR1 is MNHNY and CDR2 is SVGAGI (reference sequence). The CDR3: CASSSRLAGDVNEQFF. In DNA form, the CDR3 reads TGTGCCAGCAGTTCAAGACTAGCGGGAGATGTCAATGAGCAGTTCTTC.

The V gene is TRBV10-3, the J gene TRBJ1-3, with TRBD1 identical over 7 bases. CDR1 is ENHRY and CDR2 is SYGVKD in the germline V gene. V lost 0 bases, J lost 0 bases, and 5 bases stayed unmatched. The CDR3 covers 17 residues. The CDR3 sequence: CAISESPGGLSGNTIYF. In DNA, the CDR3 is TGTGCCATCAGTGAGTCGCCAGGGGGGCTCTCTGGAAACACCATATATTTT.

This rearrangement joins TRBV15 to TRBJ2-7; 10 bases line up with TRBD2. Germline V CDR1 and CDR2: LNHNV, YYDKDF (reference sequence). This CDR3 contains 18 residues. The J segment lost 6 bases and the V segment lost 0 bases, leaving 14 bases of the junction unmatched. CDR3 DNA: TGTGCCACCAGCAGAGAGAGCGGGAGGGCCGAGGAGCTACGCGAGCAGTACTTC. Protein product: CATSRESGRAEELREQYF.